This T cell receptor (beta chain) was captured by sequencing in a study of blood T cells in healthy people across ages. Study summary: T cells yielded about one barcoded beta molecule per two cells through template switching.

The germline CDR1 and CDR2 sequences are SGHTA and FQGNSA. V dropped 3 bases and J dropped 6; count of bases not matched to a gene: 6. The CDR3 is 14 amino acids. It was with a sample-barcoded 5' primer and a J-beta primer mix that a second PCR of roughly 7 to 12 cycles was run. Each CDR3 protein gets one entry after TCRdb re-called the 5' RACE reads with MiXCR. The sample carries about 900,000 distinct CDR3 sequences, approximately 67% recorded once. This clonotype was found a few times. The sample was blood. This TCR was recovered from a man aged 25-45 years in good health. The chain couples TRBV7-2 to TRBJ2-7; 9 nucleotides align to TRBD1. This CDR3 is CASSFDRGLTEQYF. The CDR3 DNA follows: TGTGCCAGCAGCTTCGACAGGGGGTTAACCGAGCAGTACTTC.